The sequence of this T cell receptor (beta chain) was determined in a study of cytomegalovirus exposure and HLA in healthy donors. Study-level points and caveats: Both high specificity and high sensitivity reportedly marked the classifier's diagnosis of cytomegalovirus status. The authors later found TCR association rates varying by HLA locus, with DRB1 most and HLA-C fewest.

A few counts support this clone. What it binds is not known. Germline CDR1 is SQVTM and CDR2 is ANQGSEA. The CDR3 loop spans 14 amino acids. J lost 0 bases, V lost 3 bases, and 3 bases had no gene match. Donors were nominally healthy when sampled, though unrecorded immune exposures were likely. A multiplex PCR was run with 60 Vbeta primers and 13 Jbeta primers. Only in-frame clones appear in the TCRdb table, and some are missing; sequencing was by immunoSEQ multiplex PCR. The table shows approximately 150,000 clones, with 78% occurring only once. The source of this sequence is a woman between 50 and 59 years old in good health and CMV-seropositive. Sequencing was done on a sample of PBMCs. This rearrangement joins TRBV29-1 to TRBJ2-7; 9 bases agree with TRBD1. CDR3: CSVEDRGSSYEQYF. CDR3 DNA sequence: TGCAGCGTTGAGGACAGGGGAAGCTCCTACGAGCAGTACTTC.